Below are 16 T cell receptor beta chains sequenced from a single sample in a study of T cells in Graves' hyperthyroidism and ophthalmopathy (dated by TCRdb to the late 2010s). Receptors were amplified or captured by multiplex PCR. Instrument used: Illumina HiSeq 2000. Amplification of TCR beta CDR3 regions was carried out from RNA transcripts. The TCR CDR3 was subjected to a first round of RT-PCR using the HTBI primer set and the Qiagen OneStep RT-PCR kit. In-frame beta chains were kept once TCRdb had trimmed the public reads at Q25 with fastp and called clones with MiXCR. Rows are unified per CDR3 protein, each entry keeping the most common DNA and genes. Within this sample are about 130,000 distinct CDR3 sequences, with 22% of them counted one time only. The biggest ten clones account for 60% to 80% of the sample. The sample taken for sequencing was blood. These receptors all stem from a woman between 50 and 59 years old with Graves' hyperthyroidism that later progressed to Graves' ophthalmopathy.

Here the CDR3 reads CSASGQTSEAPDTQYF. Here the CDR3 DNA reads TGCAGTGCTAGCGGACAGACTAGCGAAGCTCCAGATACGCAGTATTTT. The chain joins TRBV20-1 to TRBJ2-3; TRBD2 agrees at 8 bases. Trimming cost V 3 bases and J 4 bases; bases outside gene matches: 12. The CDR3 spans 16 residues. The germline CDR1 and CDR2 sequences are DFQATT and SNEGSKA (reference sequence).

This clonotype was counted only a few times. This sequence joins TRBV10-2 and TRBJ2-2; D is uncertain. This CDR3 has 13 amino acids. Germline V gene lookup returns CDR1 WSHSY and CDR2 SAAADI. Trimming cost V 7 bases and J 3 bases, with 9 bases left between them. Here the CDR3 reads CASMVADTGELFF. The CDR3 nucleotides read TGCGCCAGCATGGTGGCTGACACCGGGGAGCTGTTTTTT.

This clonotype was counted at least ten times. This chain uses TRBV3-1 with TRBJ1-1; D is possibly TRBD1 (6 bases). This CDR3 has 15 amino acids. The germline CDR1 and CDR2 sequences are LGHDT and YNNKEL (reference sequence). Trimming removed 4 bases at V and 3 bases at J, with 15 bases between. The CDR3 DNA sequence: TGTGCCAGCAGCCCCTTCAGAACAGGGTACACTGAAGCTTTCTTT. Protein: CASSPFRTGYTEAFF.

This clonotype was counted at least ten times. An end of the junction differs from the germline gene, which may be a read error. This sequence joins TRBV7-2 and TRBJ2-3; D might be TRBD2 (6 bases). The CDR3 loop spans 16 amino acids. Per germline, CDR1 SGHTA and CDR2 FQGNSA. The CDR3, as DNA: TGTGCCAACAGCAAAGACCGACTAGTTTCTACAGATACGCAGTATTTT. Its protein product is CANSKDRLVSTDTQYF.

This clonotype was detected only a few times. The chain has TRBV5-4 and TRBJ2-3; the D gene is possibly TRBD2 (6 bases). The CDR3 length is 14 residues. CDR1 SGHNT and CDR2 YYREEE come from the germline V gene (reference sequence). V lost 0 bases to trimming and J lost 4 bases, with 9 bases between them. The CDR3 is CASSLAVAADTQYF. For the CDR3, the DNA is TGTGCCAGCAGCTTGGCGGTAGCGGCAGATACGCAGTATTTT. The entire variable domain, with the rest obtained from reference TRBV5-4 and TRBJ2-3, is as follows: ETGVTQSPTHLIKTRGQQVTLRCSSQSGHNTVSWYQQALGQGPQFIFQYYREEENGRGNFPPRFSGLQFPNYSSELNVNALELDDSALYLCASSLAVAADTQYFGPGTRLTVL.

The chain is built from TRBV12-3 or TRBV12-4 and TRBJ1-2; 9 nucleotides match TRBD1. The V gene end was trimmed by 6 bases and the J gene end by 1 base; junction bases not matched to a gene: 6. The length of the CDR3 is 15 residues. The CDR3 DNA follows: TGTGCCAGCAGCTCCTGGGACAGGGATAACTATGGCTACACCTTC. This translates into CASSSWDRDNYGYTF.

The rearrangement links TRBV7-8 to TRBJ2-7; D might be TRBD2 (5 bases). Between the trimmed V and J ends, which lost 5 bases and 3 bases, there was a span of 14 bases. This CDR3 comprises 14 residues. Germline-derived CDR1 and CDR2 are SGHVS and FQNEAQ. CDR3 DNA sequence: TGTGCCAGCAGCCAACTAGGCGGATTCTACGAGCAGTACTTC. It yields the protein CASSQLGGFYEQYF.

In regard to this clonotype: This sequence may be a read error, since a much larger clone differs from it by one base. The chain is built from TRBV7-2 and TRBJ1-5; D might be TRBD1 (5 bases). Germline V gene sequence: CDR1 SGHTA, CDR2 FQGNSA. This CDR3 has 14 residues. The CDR3 spells CAGSLVGGTQPQHF. As DNA, the CDR3 is TGTGCCGGCAGCTTAGTTGGCGGGACCCAGCCCCAGCATTTT.

To note about this clonotype: Given a much more abundant clone one base away, this may be a read error. The chain uses TRBV24-1 and TRBJ2-1, with D tentatively TRBD2 (6 bases). This CDR3 has 15 residues. In germline, CDR1 is KGHDR, CDR2 SFDVKD. The CDR3: CATTPGDLRYSEQFF. In nucleotides, the CDR3 is TGTGCCACCACCCCGGGGGATCTTCGATACAGTGAGCAGTTCTTC.

The chain employs TRBV14 and TRBJ2-2; D is possibly TRBD1 (5 bases). This CDR3 is built from 15 residues. V was shortened by 1 base and J by 7 bases, with 13 bases between the two germline ends. The germline V gene encodes CDR1 SGHDN and CDR2 FVKESK. The CDR3 DNA reads as TGTGCCAGCAGCCAAGGCAGGGTTGTACACGGGGAGCTGTTTTTT. Its translation: CASSQGRVVHGELFF. Combining the CDR3 with reference TRBV14 and TRBJ2-2 gives the whole variable domain EAGVTQFPSHSVIEKGQTVTLRCDPISGHDNLYWYRRVMGKEIKFLLHFVKESKQDESGMPNNRFLAERTGGTYSTLKVQPAELEDSGVYFCASSQGRVVHGELFFGEGSRLTVL.

This clonotype was recorded a few times. This sequence joins TRBV12-3 or TRBV12-4 and TRBJ2-1; 9 bases align to TRBD2. The CDR3 sequence is 14 residues long. The V gene end was trimmed by 4 bases and the J gene end by 8 bases; junction bases not matched to a gene: 6. The CDR3 coding sequence is TGTGCCAGCAGTTCCAGGACTAGCGCGGATGAGCAGTTCTTC. It yields the protein CASSSRTSADEQFF.

The V and J genes are TRBV19 and TRBJ2-1; 8 bases line up with TRBD1. V shed 2 bases and J 5 bases; nucleotides not matched to a gene: 8. This CDR3 has 16 residues. Germline V lookup: CDR1 LNHDA, CDR2 SQIVND (reference sequence). The CDR3 sequence is CASSINQGAIDNEQFF. CDR3 nucleotide sequence: TGTGCCAGTAGTATAAATCAGGGGGCAATCGACAATGAGCAGTTCTTC.

This clonotype came up many times. V is TRBV18 and J is TRBJ1-2; 7 positions agree with TRBD1. Germline lookup yields CDR1 KGHSH and CDR2 LQKENI. The length of the CDR3 is 14 residues. V was clipped by 3 bases and J by 7 bases; unmatched bases: 8. CDR3 sequence (DNA): TGTGCCAGCTCACCCCCGACAGGGTCTGCTGGCTACACCTTC. It specifies CASSPPTGSAGYTF.

In this sample, this clonotype turned up many times. The chain carries TRBV12-3 or TRBV12-4 and TRBJ1-2; 9 positions agree with TRBD1. V shed 6 bases, J shed 7 bases, and the junction held 9 bases outside the gene matches. This CDR3 is built from 14 residues. This CDR3 is CASSAGQGARGYTF. The CDR3 nucleotides read TGTGCCAGCAGCGCGGGACAGGGCGCGCGTGGCTACACCTTC.

This clonotype was detected a few times. The CDR3 region is CASSVGSNTEAFF. The CDR3 coding sequence is TGCGCCAGCAGTGTGGGGAGTAACACTGAAGCTTTCTTT. The genes are TRBV10-2 and TRBJ1-1; no reliable D call. Germline CDR1 and CDR2: WSHSY and SAAADI. This CDR3 has 13 residues. The ends were cut back, 4 bases at V and 2 bases at J, with 8 bases in the middle.

A word on this clonotype: A much larger clone differs by one base, so this may be a read error. CDR3 nucleotide sequence: TGTGCCAGCAGCCGGGACATGAACTATGGCTACACCTTC. It specifies CASSRDMNYGYTF. This sequence joins TRBV5-6 and TRBJ1-2, with D possibly matching TRBD1 (6 bases). Germline V CDR1 and CDR2: SGHDT, YYEEEE. The CDR3 is 13 amino acids. The ends were cut back, 4 bases at V and 2 bases at J, with 9 bases in the middle. Variable domain in full (rest from reference TRBV5-6 and TRBJ1-2): DAGVTQSPTHLIKTRGQQVTLRCSPKSGHDTVSWYQQALGQGPQFIFQYYEEEERQRGNFPDRFSGHQFPNYSSELNVNALLLGDSALYLCASSRDMNYGYTFGSGTRLTVV.